These T cell receptor beta chains were read from a single sample in a study of blood T cell repertoires in COVID-19. The data were produced by immunoSEQ multiplex PCR, yet TCRdb's version contains in-frame clones alone and is incomplete. The table shows fewer than 250,000 clones, with 90% to 95% occurring only once. Sequenced sample: peripheral blood. These receptors were taken from a young man with acute or convalescent COVID-19. Both conserved end residues are part of each CDR3. The order of the fields is clone size, J gene, V gene, D gene, CDR3 DNA, CDR3 protein. D genes are given only for firm matches. A row's size may be missing; if present it is once, few, many or a size class.

- TRBJ1-2 TRBV5-4 - TGTGCCAGCAGCTTGGCTCCAGGGGTGAGGGGCTACACCTTC CASSLAPGVRGYTF
- TRBJ1-5 TRBV5-6 - TGTGCCAGCAGCCGGCAGGTCCACCATAGCAATCAGCCCCAGCATTTT CASSRQVHHSNQPQHF
- TRBJ2-7 TRBV24-1 TRBD1 TGTGCCACCAGTGACTTGACAGGGGGGAACGAGCAGTACTTC CATSDLTGGNEQYF
- TRBJ2-1 TRBV30 TRBD2 TGTGCCTGGGGAGTTGATGGGACTAGCGACTACAATGAGCAGTTCTTC CAWGVDGTSDYNEQFF
- TRBJ1-5 TRBV11-2 TRBD1 TGTGCCAGCAGCTTCGCAGGGGGCCATCAGCCCCAGCATTTT CASSFAGGHQPQHF
- TRBJ1-5 TRBV28 TRBD1 TGTGCCAGCAGTTCCCCCGGACAGGGAAGCATTCAGCCCCAGCATTTT CASSSPGQGSIQPQHF
- TRBJ2-1 TRBV10-3 TRBD2 TGTGCCATCAGTGAGGGACTAGGTAGGTCCGAGCAGTTCTTC CAISEGLGRSEQFF
- TRBJ1-2 TRBV6-1 - TGTGCCAGCAGTGAAGCCCCAGGATCCTATGGCTACACCTTC CASSEAPGSYGYTF
- TRBJ2-3 TRBV13 - TGTGCCAGCAGCACCCGACAAAAACGGGGTGATACGCAGTATTTT CASSTRQKRGDTQYF
- TRBJ2-1 TRBV28 - TGTGCCAGCTCTTCCTCCCCCACGGGCAATGAGCAGTTCTTC CASSSSPTGNEQFF
- TRBJ1-6 TRBV4-1 - TGCGCCAGCAGCCAAGACAGGGTGGAGAATAATTCACCCCTCCACTTT CASSQDRVENNSPLHF
- TRBJ1-2 TRBV30 - TGTGCCTGGAGTCTAGGGGGGGCCTATGGCTACACCTTC CAWSLGGAYGYTF
- TRBJ2-7 TRBV27 TRBD1 TGTGCCAGCAGTTTATCTCCGGTCGCCGGGACAGGATCCTACGAGCAGTACTTC CASSLSPVAGTGSYEQYF
- TRBJ2-7 TRBV6-2/TRBV6-3 TRBD2 TGTGCCAGCAGTTCTAGGGCTAGCGGGAGCCCCCGCGAGCAGTACTTC CASSSRASGSPREQYF
- TRBJ1-5 TRBV27 TRBD1 TGTGCCAGCAAGGACGGACAGGGGGCTTGGAATCAGCCCCAGCATTTT CASKDGQGAWNQPQHF
- TRBJ2-3 TRBV2 - TGTGCCAGCAGTGAATTTGGGGGGTATAGCACAGATACGCAGTATTTT CASSEFGGYSTDTQYF
- TRBJ2-7 TRBV11-2 TRBD1 TGTGCCAGCAGCCCCGGGACAGCCCGCTACGAGCAGTACTTC CASSPGTARYEQYF
- TRBJ1-2 TRBV30 TRBD1 TGTGCCTGGAGTCGGACAGGGATCGGCTACACCTTC CAWSRTGIGYTF
- TRBJ2-1 TRBV2 - TGTGCCAGCAGTGCCCCCCTTCGTTCCGATGAGCAGTTCTTC CASSAPLRSDEQFF
- TRBJ2-6 TRBV10-1 TRBD1 TGCGCCAGCAGAGACCGGGACAGGGCTCCTGGGGCCAACGTCCTGACTTTC CASRDRDRAPGANVLTF
- TRBJ2-2 TRBV28 TRBD2 TGTGCCAGCAGTTTATTCGCTAGCGGCAACACCGGGGAGCTGTTTTTT CASSLFASGNTGELFF
- TRBJ2-3 TRBV2 TRBD2 TGTGCCAGCAGACAGATTACCGGGACTAGCCTATTAGAATGGTCGGATACGCAGTATTTT CASRQITGTSLLEWSDTQYF
- TRBJ2-5 TRBV6-5 - TGTGCCAGCAGTTACTCGAGTTTCCGGAGCCAAGAGACCCAGTACTTC CASSYSSFRSQETQYF
- TRBJ1-4 TRBV5-1 - TGCGCCAGCACTTCGGGGGCAACTAATGAAAAACTGTTTTTT CASTSGATNEKLFF
- TRBJ2-1 TRBV7-3 TRBD2 TGTGCCAGCAGTTTTAGCGGGGGAGCTTACAATGAGCAGTTCTTC CASSFSGGAYNEQFF
- TRBJ2-1 TRBV11-3 TRBD2 TGTGCCAGCAGCGCACTAGCGGGGGGAAGTGAGCAGTTCTTC CASSALAGGSEQFF
- TRBJ1-6 TRBV6-5 - TGTGCCAGCAGTTACGGCAGGGGACAATATAATTCACCCCTCCACTTT CASSYGRGQYNSPLHF
- TRBJ1-2 TRBV5-1 - TGCGCCAGCAGCGCGTCCCAAGGAGCTAACTATGGCTACACCTTC CASSASQGANYGYTF
- TRBJ1-4 TRBV3-1/TRBV3-2 TRBD1 TGTGCCAGCAGCCAACAACGACGGGACAGGCTCCGACATAATGAAAAACTGTTTTTT CASSQQRRDRLRHNEKLFF
- TRBJ2-5 TRBV27 - TGTGCCAGCAGTTTCGTGGGGGGAGAGACCCAGTACTTC CASSFVGGETQYF
- TRBJ2-7 TRBV14 - TGTGCCAGCAGCCGCAATAGGGGCGCGAGTCGCTACGAGCAGTACTTC CASSRNRGASRYEQYF
- TRBJ2-1 TRBV30 - TGTGCCTGGAGTGTTGGGGGGAACTACGATGAGCAGTTCTTC CAWSVGGNYDEQFF
few TRBJ1-3 TRBV5-1 - TGCGCCAGCAGCTTCGGACAGTCAATCTCCGAAAACACCATATATTTT CASSFGQSISENTIYF
- TRBJ1-1 TRBV30 TRBD1 TGTGCCTGGAGTTTAACAGGGGTCGGTGAAGCTTTCTTT CAWSLTGVGEAFF
- TRBJ1-1 TRBV9 - TGTGCCAGCAGCGTGGGGCCGATGAACACTGAAGCTTTCTTT CASSVGPMNTEAFF
- TRBJ2-5 TRBV5-1 TRBD2 TGCGCCAGCAGCGCGGGGGTAGCTGCGGAGACCCAGTACTTC CASSAGVAAETQYF
- TRBJ2-7 TRBV28 - TGTGCCAGCAGTCTCTCAGCGACCTACGAGCAGTACTTC CASSLSATYEQYF
- TRBJ2-5 TRBV19 - TGTGCCAGTAGTGGTTTCGGGGAGACCCAGTACTTC CASSGFGETQYF
- TRBJ2-7 TRBV5-1 TRBD1 TGCGCCAGCAGCGAAATCCCCGGGACAGGCTCCTACGAGCAGTACTTC CASSEIPGTGSYEQYF
- TRBJ2-3 TRBV4-1 TRBD2 TGCGCCAGCAGTGTTAGCGGGGGGGCTAGCACAGATACGCAGTATTTT CASSVSGGASTDTQYF
- TRBJ2-3 TRBV4-1 - TGCGCCAGCAGCCAAGGCGGACTGCGCTCTAGCACAGATACGCAGTATTTT CASSQGGLRSSTDTQYF
- TRBJ1-2 TRBV3-1/TRBV3-2 - TGTGCCAGCAGCCAAGCGGGGGCGCGGGGGAGTATCGACTATGGCTACACCTTC CASSQAGARGSIDYGYTF
- TRBJ1-1 TRBV19 - TGTGCCAGTAGTATAGATGGCGTCAGGGTGGACACTGAAGCTTTCTTT CASSIDGVRVDTEAFF
- TRBJ1-2 TRBV6-6 TRBD1 TGTGCCAGCAGTACATTACAGGGGGAATACTATGGCTACACCTTC CASSTLQGEYYGYTF
- TRBJ1-2 TRBV19 TRBD1 TGTGCCAGTAGTATCGGGGGACAGACCTTTAAGGGCTACACCTTC CASSIGGQTFKGYTF
- TRBJ1-2 TRBV28 TRBD1 TGTGCCAGCAGTTCACCAGGGGGCGGCGGGTATGGCTACACCTTC CASSSPGGGGYGYTF
- TRBJ2-1 TRBV7-2 TRBD1 TGTGCCAGCAGCTTAGGGTTACGACAGGGCTACAATGAGCAGTTCTTC CASSLGLRQGYNEQFF
- TRBJ2-7 TRBV5-1 TRBD2 TGCGCCAGCAGCCTCTGGGGAGGGGTCACCTACGAGCAGTACTTC CASSLWGGVTYEQYF
- TRBJ2-3 TRBV7-6 - TGTGCCAGCAGCTTCCTCGGGGCAGATACGCAGTATTTT CASSFLGADTQYF
- TRBJ2-7 TRBV19 - TGTGCCAGTAGTATGTCCCGGGACATCTCCTACGAGCAGTACTTC CASSMSRDISYEQYF
- TRBJ2-3 TRBV6-5 TRBD2 TGTGCCAGCGCCTATTCTAGCGGAAGCACAGATACGCAGTATTTT CASAYSSGSTDTQYF
- TRBJ2-1 TRBV14 - TGTGCCAGCAGCCAAGATCGCGGACTATATTATTACAATGAGCAGTTCTTC CASSQDRGLYYYNEQFF
once TRBJ1-1 TRBV7-2 - TGTGCCAGCAGCTTAGCCCCCGGGCGGCCGAAGGGGGACACTGAAGCTTTCTTT CASSLAPGRPKGDTEAFF